The rows below give T cell receptor beta chains drawn from one sample of a study of human T cells and chemical hapten exposure. MiXCR was run by TCRdb on the RACE reads, yielding one entry per CDR3 protein. Of approximately 160,000 distinct CDR3 sequences in the sample, about a quarter were seen once. Material: whole blood, obtained in connection with sensitization to the hapten diphenylcyclopropenone (DPC). These receptors came from a woman aged 18-29 years with alopecia areata. Some clones in this sample may be carry-over from other donors' samples. Each CDR3 is given with its conserved first and last residue. A D gene is named only where the DNA matches it firmly. Rows may omit the clone size; those that give it use once, few, many or a size class.

>TRBJ2-5|-|-|TRBV27
CASRMGGGETQYF
TGTGCCAGCCGGATGGGAGGGGGAGAGACCCAGTACTTC
>TRBJ2-7|-|-|TRBV19
CASSIVDGNEQYF
TGTGCCAGTAGTATCGTTGACGGAAACGAGCAGTACTTC
>TRBJ1-5|-|-|TRBV20-1
CSARDRTVLANQPQHF
TGCAGTGCTAGAGATCGCACGGTCCTGGCCAATCAGCCCCAGCATTTT
>TRBJ2-5|-|-|TRBV19
CASSPGHRETQYF
TGTGCCAGTAGTCCGGGACACCGAGAGACCCAGTACTTC
>TRBJ2-7|few|TRBD2|TRBV20-1
CSAPPRPPRGGYEQYF
TGCAGTGCTCCACCCCGGCCGCCGCGGGGGGGGTACGAGCAGTACTTC
>TRBJ2-7|-|-|TRBV6-5
CASRPRLDSSYEQYF
TGTGCCAGCAGGCCCCGCTTAGACAGCTCCTACGAGCAGTACTTC
>TRBJ2-3|-|-|TRBV4-2
CASSQRGADTQYF
TGTGCCAGCAGCCAGCGAGGTGCAGATACGCAGTATTTT
>TRBJ1-2|few|-|TRBV7-9
CASSPGGDYYGYTF
TGTGCCAGCAGCCCAGGCGGGGATTACTATGGCTACACCTTC
>TRBJ2-3|many|-|TRBV7-2
CASSLVGAGISTDTQYF
TGTGCCAGCAGCTTAGTGGGTGCGGGTATTAGCACAGATACGCAGTATTTT
>TRBJ2-2|-|-|TRBV7-8
CASTEWERNTGELFF
TGTGCCAGCACCGAATGGGAGCGGAACACCGGGGAGCTGTTTTTT
>TRBJ2-3|-|-|TRBV7-9
CASSPRTFSTDTQYF
TGTGCCAGCAGCCCGAGGACATTTAGCACAGATACGCAGTATTTT
>TRBJ2-7|-|-|TRBV5-6
CASSFGGQDEQYF
TGTGCCAGCAGCTTTGGGGGGCAGGACGAGCAGTACTTC
>TRBJ2-3|many|-|TRBV7-2
CASSFSTDTQYF
TGTGCCAGCAGCTTTAGCACAGATACGCAGTATTTT
>TRBJ2-6|few|-|TRBV20-1
CSARGRGRHSGANVLTF
TGCAGTGCTAGAGGTAGGGGACGCCACTCTGGGGCCAACGTCCTGACTTTC
>TRBJ2-3|-|-|TRBV10-2
CASSVGLDTQYF
TGCGCCAGCAGTGTAGGCCTAGATACGCAGTATTTT
>TRBJ1-4|-|-|TRBV4-3
CTSSQDWGGDGEKLFF
TGCACCAGCAGCCAAGATTGGGGGGGGGATGGTGAAAAACTGTTTTTT